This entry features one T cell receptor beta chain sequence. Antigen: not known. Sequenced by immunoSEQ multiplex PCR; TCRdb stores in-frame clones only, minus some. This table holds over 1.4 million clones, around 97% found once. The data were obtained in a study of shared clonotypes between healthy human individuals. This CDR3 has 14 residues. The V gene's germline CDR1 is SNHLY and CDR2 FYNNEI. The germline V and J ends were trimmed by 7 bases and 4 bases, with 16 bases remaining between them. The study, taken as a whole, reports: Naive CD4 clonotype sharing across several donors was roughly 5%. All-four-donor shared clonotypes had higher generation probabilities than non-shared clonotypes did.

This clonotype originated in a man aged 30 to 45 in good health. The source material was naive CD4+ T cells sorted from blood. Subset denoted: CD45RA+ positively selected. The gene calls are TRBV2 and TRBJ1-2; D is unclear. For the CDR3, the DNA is TGTGCCAGCAACCCCGGGAGAGGTAGCTATGGCTACACCTTC. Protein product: CASNPGRGSYGYTF.